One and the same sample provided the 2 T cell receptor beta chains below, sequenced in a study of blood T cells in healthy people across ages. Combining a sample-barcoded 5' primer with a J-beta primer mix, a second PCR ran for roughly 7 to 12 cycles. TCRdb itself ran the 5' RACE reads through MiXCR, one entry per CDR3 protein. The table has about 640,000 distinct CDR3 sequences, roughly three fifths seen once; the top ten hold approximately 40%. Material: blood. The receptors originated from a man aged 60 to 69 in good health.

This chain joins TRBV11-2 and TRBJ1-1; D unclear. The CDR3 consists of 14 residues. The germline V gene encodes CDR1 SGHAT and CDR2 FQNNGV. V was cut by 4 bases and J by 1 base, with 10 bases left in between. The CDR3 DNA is TGTGCCAGCAGCTACACGGGAGCGAACACTGAAGCTTTCTTT. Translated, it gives CASSYTGANTEAFF.

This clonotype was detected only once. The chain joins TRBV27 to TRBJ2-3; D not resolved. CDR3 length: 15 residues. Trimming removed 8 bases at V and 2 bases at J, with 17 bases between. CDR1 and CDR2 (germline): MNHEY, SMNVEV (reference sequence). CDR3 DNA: TGTGCCAGCCCCCTCGGGTCATTCTCCACAGATACGCAGTATTTT. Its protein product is CASPLGSFSTDTQYF.